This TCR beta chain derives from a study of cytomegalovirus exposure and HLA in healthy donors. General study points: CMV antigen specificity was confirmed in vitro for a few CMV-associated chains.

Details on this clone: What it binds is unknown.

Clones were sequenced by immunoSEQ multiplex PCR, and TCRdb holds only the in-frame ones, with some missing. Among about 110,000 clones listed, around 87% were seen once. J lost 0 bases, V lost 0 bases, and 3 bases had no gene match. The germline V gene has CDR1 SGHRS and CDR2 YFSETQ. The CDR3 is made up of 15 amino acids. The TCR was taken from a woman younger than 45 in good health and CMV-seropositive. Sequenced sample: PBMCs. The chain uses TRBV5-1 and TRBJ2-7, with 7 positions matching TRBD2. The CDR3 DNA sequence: TGCGCCAGCAGCTTGGGAGGCGGGAGCTCCTACGAGCAGTACTTC. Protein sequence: CASSLGGGSSYEQYF.